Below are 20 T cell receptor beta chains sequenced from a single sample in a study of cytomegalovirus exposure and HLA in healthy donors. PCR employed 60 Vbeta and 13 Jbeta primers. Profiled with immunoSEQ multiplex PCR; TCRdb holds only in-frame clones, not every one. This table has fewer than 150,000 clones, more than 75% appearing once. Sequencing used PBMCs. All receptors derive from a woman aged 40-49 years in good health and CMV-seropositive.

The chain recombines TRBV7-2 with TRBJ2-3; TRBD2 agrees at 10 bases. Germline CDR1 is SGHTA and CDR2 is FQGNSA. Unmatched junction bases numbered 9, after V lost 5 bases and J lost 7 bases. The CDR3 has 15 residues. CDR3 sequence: CASSPLAGVDNTQYF. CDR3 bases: TGTGCCAGCAGCCCCCTAGCGGGAGTGGATAATACGCAGTATTTT. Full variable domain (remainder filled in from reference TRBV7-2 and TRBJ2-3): GAGVSQSPSNKVTEKGKDVELRCDPISGHTALYWYRQSLGQGLEFLIYFQGNSAPDKSGLPSDRFSAERTGGSVSTLTIQRTQQEDSAVYLCASSPLAGVDNTQYFGPGTRLTVL.

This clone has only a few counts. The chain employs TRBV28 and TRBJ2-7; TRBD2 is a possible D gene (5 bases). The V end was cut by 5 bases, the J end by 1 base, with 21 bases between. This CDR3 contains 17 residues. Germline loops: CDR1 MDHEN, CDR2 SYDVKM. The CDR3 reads CASSRPSTGITSYEQYF. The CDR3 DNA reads TGTGCCAGCAGTCGACCCTCTACCGGGATTACTTCCTACGAGCAGTACTTC. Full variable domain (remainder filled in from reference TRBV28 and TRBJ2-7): DVKVTQSSRYLVKRTGEKVFLECVQDMDHENMFWYRQDPGLGLRLIYFSYDVKMKEKGDIPEGYSVSREKKERFSLILESASTNQTSMYLCASSRPSTGITSYEQYFGPGTRLTVT.

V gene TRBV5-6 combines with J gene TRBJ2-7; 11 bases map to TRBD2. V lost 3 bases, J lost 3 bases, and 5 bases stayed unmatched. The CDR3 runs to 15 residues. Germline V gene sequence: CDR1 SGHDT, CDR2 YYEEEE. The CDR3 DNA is TGTGCCAGCAGCTCGACTAGCGGGATTTACTACGAGCAGTACTTC. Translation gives CASSSTSGIYYEQYF.

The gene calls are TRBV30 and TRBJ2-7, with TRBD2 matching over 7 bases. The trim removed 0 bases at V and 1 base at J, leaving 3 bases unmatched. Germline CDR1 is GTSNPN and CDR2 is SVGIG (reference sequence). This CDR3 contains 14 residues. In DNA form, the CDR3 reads TGTGCCTGGAGTGTACTGGGAGGGTCCTACGAGCAGTACTTC. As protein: CAWSVLGGSYEQYF.

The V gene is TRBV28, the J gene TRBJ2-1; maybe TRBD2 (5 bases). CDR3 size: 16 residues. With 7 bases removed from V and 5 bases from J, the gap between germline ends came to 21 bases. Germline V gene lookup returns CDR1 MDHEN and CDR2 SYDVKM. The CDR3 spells CASTTPPREGDNEQFF. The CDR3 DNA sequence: TGTGCCAGCACAACACCCCCTAGAGAGGGAGACAATGAGCAGTTCTTC.

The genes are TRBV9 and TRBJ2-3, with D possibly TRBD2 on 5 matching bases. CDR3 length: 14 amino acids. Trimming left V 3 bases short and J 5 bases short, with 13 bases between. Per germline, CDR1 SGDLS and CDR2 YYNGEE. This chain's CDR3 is CASSDPAGGDTQYF. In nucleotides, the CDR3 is TGTGCCAGCAGCGATCCGGCCGGAGGAGATACGCAGTATTTT.

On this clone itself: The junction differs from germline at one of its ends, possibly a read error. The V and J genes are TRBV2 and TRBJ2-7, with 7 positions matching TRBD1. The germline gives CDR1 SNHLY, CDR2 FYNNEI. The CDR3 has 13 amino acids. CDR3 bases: TGTGCCAGCAGGGAAGGGGGCCTCTACGAGCAGTACTTC. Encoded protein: CASREGGLYEQYF.

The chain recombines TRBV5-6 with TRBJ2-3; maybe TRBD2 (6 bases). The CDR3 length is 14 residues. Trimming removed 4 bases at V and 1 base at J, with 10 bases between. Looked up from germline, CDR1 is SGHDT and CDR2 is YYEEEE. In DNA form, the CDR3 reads TGTGCCAGCAGCCGGGAGCGAGGCACAGATACGCAGTATTTT. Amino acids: CASSRERGTDTQYF.

Written as DNA, the CDR3 is TGTGCCAGCTCACCAGGGACAGGAAATGGTCGGGGGACCCAGTACTTC. Its translation: CASSPGTGNGRGTQYF. The chain couples TRBV18 to TRBJ2-5, with TRBD1 matching 8 bases. V was pared by 2 bases and J by 7 bases, with 12 bases of the junction left unmatched. From germline, CDR1 is KGHSH and CDR2 LQKENI. This CDR3 is built from 16 residues.

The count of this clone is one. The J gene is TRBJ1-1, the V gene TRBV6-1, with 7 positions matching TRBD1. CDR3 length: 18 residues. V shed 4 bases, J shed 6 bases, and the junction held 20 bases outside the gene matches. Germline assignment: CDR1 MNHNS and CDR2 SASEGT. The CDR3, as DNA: TGTGCCAGCAGTGGGGGACAGTGGGTTTCTGGGGTGTTGGCTGAAGCTTTCTTT. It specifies CASSGGQWVSGVLAEAFF.

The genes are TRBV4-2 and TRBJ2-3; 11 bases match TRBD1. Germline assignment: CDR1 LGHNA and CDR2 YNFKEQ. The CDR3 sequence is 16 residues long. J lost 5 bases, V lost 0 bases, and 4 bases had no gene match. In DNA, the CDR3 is TGTGCCAGCAGCCAAGAATGGACAGGGGGCGGAGATACGCAGTATTTT. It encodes CASSQEWTGGGDTQYF.

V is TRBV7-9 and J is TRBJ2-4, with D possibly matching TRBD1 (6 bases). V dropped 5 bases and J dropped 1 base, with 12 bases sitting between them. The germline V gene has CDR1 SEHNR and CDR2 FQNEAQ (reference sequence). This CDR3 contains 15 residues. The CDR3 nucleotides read TGTGCCAGCAGCGAAACAGGGTCGGCCAAAAACATTCAGTACTTC. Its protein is CASSETGSAKNIQYF.

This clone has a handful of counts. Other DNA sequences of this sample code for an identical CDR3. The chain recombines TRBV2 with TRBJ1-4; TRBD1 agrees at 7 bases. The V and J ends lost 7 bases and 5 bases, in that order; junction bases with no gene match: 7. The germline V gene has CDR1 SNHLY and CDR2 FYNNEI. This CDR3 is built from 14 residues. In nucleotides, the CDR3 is TGTGCCAGCAATCGACAGGGTAAAAATGAAAAACTGTTTTTT. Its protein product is CASNRQGKNEKLFF.

CDR3 amino acids: CASSYGREGVQETQYF. The CDR3 coding sequence is TGTGCCAGCAGTTATGGGCGGGAGGGAGTCCAAGAGACCCAGTACTTC. V usage is TRBV6-5 and J usage is TRBJ2-5, with 9 nucleotides matching TRBD2. Germline V gene lookup returns CDR1 MNHEY and CDR2 SVGAGI. The CDR3 loop spans 16 amino acids. The V and J ends lost 3 bases and 1 base, in that order; junction bases with no gene match: 6.

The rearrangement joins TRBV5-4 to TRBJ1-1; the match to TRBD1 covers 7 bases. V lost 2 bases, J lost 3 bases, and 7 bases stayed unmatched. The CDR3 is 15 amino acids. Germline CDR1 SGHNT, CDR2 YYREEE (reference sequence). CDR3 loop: CASSLKKGADTEAFF. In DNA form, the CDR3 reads TGTGCCAGCAGCTTAAAAAAGGGGGCCGACACTGAAGCTTTCTTT.

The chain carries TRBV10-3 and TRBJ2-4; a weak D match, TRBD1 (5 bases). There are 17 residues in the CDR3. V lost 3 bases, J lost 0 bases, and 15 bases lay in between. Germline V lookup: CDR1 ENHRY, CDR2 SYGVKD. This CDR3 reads CAISDPTATGAKNIQYF. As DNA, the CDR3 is TGTGCCATCAGTGACCCGACAGCGACGGGAGCCAAAAACATTCAGTACTTC.

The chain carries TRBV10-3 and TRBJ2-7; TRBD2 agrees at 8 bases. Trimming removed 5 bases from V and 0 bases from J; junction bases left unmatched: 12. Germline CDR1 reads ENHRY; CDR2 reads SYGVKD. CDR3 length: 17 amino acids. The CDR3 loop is CAISLALAGRPSYEQYF. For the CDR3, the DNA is TGTGCCATCAGTCTGGCGCTAGCGGGCAGACCCTCCTACGAGCAGTACTTC.

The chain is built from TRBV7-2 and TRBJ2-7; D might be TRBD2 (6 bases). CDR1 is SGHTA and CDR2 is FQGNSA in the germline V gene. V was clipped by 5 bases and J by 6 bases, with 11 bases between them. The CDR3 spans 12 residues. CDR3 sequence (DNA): TGTGCCAGCAGCCCGGAGGGTCTCGAGCAGTACTTC. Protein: CASSPEGLEQYF.

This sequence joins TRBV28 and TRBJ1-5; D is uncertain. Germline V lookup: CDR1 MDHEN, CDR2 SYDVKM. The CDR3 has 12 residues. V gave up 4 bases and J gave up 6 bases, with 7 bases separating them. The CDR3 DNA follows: TGTGCCAGCAGTTCTCGGGGTCAGCCCCAGCATTTT. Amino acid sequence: CASSSRGQPQHF.

CDR3 DNA sequence: TGCGCCAGCAGCCAAGAACGGGGACTAGGGGAGACCCAGTACTTC. Amino acid sequence: CASSQERGLGETQYF. The V gene is TRBV4-1, the J gene TRBJ2-5, with 8 bases matching TRBD2. The germline CDR1 and CDR2 sequences are MGHRA and YSYEKL. This CDR3 is built from 15 residues. With V trimmed by 0 bases and J by 5 bases, 5 bases remained unmatched.